This TCR beta chain emerged from a study of CD8 T cells in ankylosing spondylitis. Points from the study as a whole: Seemingly characteristic of ankylosing spondylitis blood was a TCR beta motif consisting of 7 or 8 highly homologous variants.

Turning to this clonotype: The antigen is not known.

MiXCR was run by TCRdb on the 5' RACE reads, yielding one entry per CDR3 protein. This table holds roughly 450,000 distinct CDR3 sequences, 25% to 30% found once. Trimming stripped 1 base from V and 7 bases from J, with 9 bases between. The length of the CDR3 is 13 residues. CDR1 and CDR2 (germline): SGDLS, YYNGEE. Material for sequencing was blood, either unsorted or a sorted T cell fraction (not recorded which). The receptor's source is a male donor with ankylosing spondylitis. The V call is TRBV9, the J call TRBJ1-5; D is unclear. The CDR3, as DNA: TGTGCCAGCAGCGTATCTATCGGCCAGCCCCAGCATTTT. Residues: CASSVSIGQPQHF. Filled out from reference TRBV9 and TRBJ1-5, the complete variable domain reads DSGVTQTPKHLITATGQRVTLRCSPRSGDLSVYWYQQSLDQGLQFLIQYYNGEERAKGNILERFSAQQFPDLHSELNLSSLELGDSALYFCASSVSIGQPQHFGDGTRLSIL.